Listed here is a single TCR beta chain. Sequencing was performed with immunoSEQ multiplex PCR; in TCRdb, only in-frame clones are kept and a portion is missing. The sample contains about 59,000 clones, 80% to 95% of which appear only once. The data derive from a study of blood T cell repertoires in COVID-19. Study overall: Spain, Italy and the United States supplied samples that represented acute and convalescent COVID-19. PBMCs, B-cell-depleted T cells, or T cells provided the cDNA or gDNA that made up the material.

V lost 3 bases and J lost 4, with 15 bases in between. The CDR3 spans 15 residues. CDR1 is LGHDT and CDR2 is YNNKEL in the germline V gene (reference sequence). This clonotype was sampled from a man at least 80 years old with acute or convalescent COVID-19. The chain links TRBV3-1 (or the pseudogene TRBV3-2) to TRBJ1-1; D perhaps matches TRBD1 (6 bases). Material for sequencing was peripheral blood. CDR3 sequence (DNA): TGTGCCAGCAGCCAGGTTACAGGGAGAGGCACTGAAGCTTTCTTT. Its protein is CASSQVTGRGTEAFF.